A selection of T cell receptor beta chains follows, all from one sample in a study of blood T cell repertoires in COVID-19. Produced via immunoSEQ multiplex PCR; TCRdb's table is partial and in-frame only. The table has some 320,000 clones, approximately 88% seen once; the top ten hold approximately 5%. Sequencing was carried out using PBMCs or T cells enriched from blood (not recorded which). The receptors derive from a man aged 60 to 69 who had recovered from COVID-19. Both conserved end residues are trimmed from each CDR3.

j_call: TRBJ1-1
v_call: TRBV21-1
cdr3_aa: ASSKAGRVNTEAF

j_call: TRBJ2-1
v_call: TRBV2
cdr3_aa: AGSWTSGRHEQF

j_call: TRBJ1-2
v_call: TRBV6-5
cdr3_aa: ASSYNRHLYGYT

j_call: TRBJ1-2
v_call: TRBV29-1
cdr3_aa: SVGGDGGYGYT

j_call: TRBJ2-5
v_call: TRBV20-1
cdr3_aa: SAYKRETQY

j_call: TRBJ1-1
v_call: TRBV19
cdr3_aa: ASSRREVMNTEAF

j_call: TRBJ2-4
v_call: TRBV2
cdr3_aa: ASTPRQDRAKNIQY

j_call: TRBJ2-7
v_call: TRBV7-9
cdr3_aa: ASNSLSGTGGVEQY

j_call: TRBJ1-2
v_call: TRBV6-5
cdr3_aa: ASQGTGGYGYT

j_call: TRBJ1-2
v_call: TRBV30
cdr3_aa: AWSVGVGYGYT

j_call: TRBJ2-1
v_call: TRBV18
cdr3_aa: ASSPPKGQGTGEQF

j_call: TRBJ1-4
v_call: TRBV12-3/TRBV12-4
cdr3_aa: ASALSRVRLF

j_call: TRBJ2-2
v_call: TRBV27
cdr3_aa: ASSPYTRDWNTGELF

j_call: TRBJ1-6
v_call: TRBV6-5
cdr3_aa: ASSFSPGSPLH

j_call: TRBJ2-7
v_call: TRBV19
cdr3_aa: ASSIIPGVYGEQY

j_call: TRBJ2-7
v_call: TRBV28
cdr3_aa: ASSPPGLAATYEQY

j_call: TRBJ1-4
v_call: TRBV25-1
cdr3_aa: ASSDPRDNEKLF

j_call: TRBJ2-7
v_call: TRBV19
cdr3_aa: ASSVRDRGLYEQY

j_call: TRBJ1-3
v_call: TRBV7-3
cdr3_aa: ASSSGTSGNTIY

j_call: TRBJ2-7
v_call: TRBV18
cdr3_aa: ASSPTSGIVYEQY

j_call: TRBJ1-5
v_call: TRBV5-1
cdr3_aa: ASSVGTGSNQPQH

j_call: TRBJ1-1
v_call: TRBV5-6
cdr3_aa: ASSPGTGTEAF

j_call: TRBJ1-2
v_call: TRBV6-2/TRBV6-3
cdr3_aa: ASSRTYYGYT

j_call: TRBJ1-4
v_call: TRBV6-5
cdr3_aa: ASRDTGQGYEKLF

j_call: TRBJ2-1
v_call: TRBV7-9
cdr3_aa: ASSLDSFSYNEQF

j_call: TRBJ1-1
v_call: TRBV7-3
cdr3_aa: ASSPSGGTEAF

j_call: TRBJ2-7
v_call: TRBV6-6
cdr3_aa: ASSNPGLAGTYEQY

j_call: TRBJ2-7
v_call: TRBV4-3
cdr3_aa: ASSQGSGVNEQY

j_call: TRBJ1-2
v_call: TRBV7-9
cdr3_aa: ASSLVAGDGYT

j_call: TRBJ2-5
v_call: TRBV9
cdr3_aa: ASSVAGQAIQETQY

j_call: TRBJ2-1
v_call: TRBV20-1
cdr3_aa: SASGGRGYNEQF

j_call: TRBJ2-7
v_call: TRBV7-2
cdr3_aa: ASSARLAGGPSHEQY

j_call: TRBJ2-7
v_call: TRBV12-3/TRBV12-4
cdr3_aa: ASSQTGSHEQY

j_call: TRBJ1-6
v_call: TRBV2
cdr3_aa: ASRVEHSPLH

j_call: TRBJ2-2
v_call: TRBV3-1/TRBV3-2
cdr3_aa: ASSLLGGTGELF

j_call: TRBJ1-2
v_call: TRBV7-2
cdr3_aa: ASSPPARGEHT

j_call: TRBJ1-2
v_call: TRBV6-1
cdr3_aa: ASSEQTGNYGYT

j_call: TRBJ1-4
v_call: TRBV19
cdr3_aa: ASSIGFRATNEKLF

j_call: TRBJ2-7
v_call: TRBV15
cdr3_aa: ATSRGGLAGGLGNEQY

j_call: TRBJ1-1
v_call: TRBV18
cdr3_aa: ASSPSGQGAISTEAF

j_call: TRBJ2-1
v_call: TRBV7-3
cdr3_aa: ASSLSGGLYNEQF

j_call: TRBJ1-6
v_call: TRBV19
cdr3_aa: ASSSGQGSDSPLH

j_call: TRBJ1-4
v_call: TRBV6-6
cdr3_aa: ASSSSGYNEKLF

j_call: TRBJ1-1
v_call: TRBV28
cdr3_aa: ASSTLGGGFTEAF

j_call: TRBJ1-3
v_call: TRBV5-1
cdr3_aa: ASSLGSQGGNTIY

j_call: TRBJ1-6
v_call: TRBV6-6
cdr3_aa: ASSRTDDNSPLH

j_call: TRBJ2-2
v_call: TRBV6-5
cdr3_aa: ASSYTSYPGELF

j_call: TRBJ1-2
v_call: TRBV30
cdr3_aa: AWRVPDRNYGYT

j_call: TRBJ1-5
v_call: TRBV28
cdr3_aa: ASSPRWGPSNQPQH

j_call: TRBJ1-5
v_call: TRBV29-1
cdr3_aa: SVGSSNQPQH

j_call: TRBJ1-3
v_call: TRBV28
cdr3_aa: ASRNRGSGNTIY

j_call: TRBJ2-4
v_call: TRBV2
cdr3_aa: ASSAKGAGKNIQY

j_call: TRBJ2-6
v_call: TRBV29-1
cdr3_aa: SVVGQSSGANVLT

j_call: TRBJ2-6
v_call: TRBV9
cdr3_aa: ASSAPSQANSGANVLT